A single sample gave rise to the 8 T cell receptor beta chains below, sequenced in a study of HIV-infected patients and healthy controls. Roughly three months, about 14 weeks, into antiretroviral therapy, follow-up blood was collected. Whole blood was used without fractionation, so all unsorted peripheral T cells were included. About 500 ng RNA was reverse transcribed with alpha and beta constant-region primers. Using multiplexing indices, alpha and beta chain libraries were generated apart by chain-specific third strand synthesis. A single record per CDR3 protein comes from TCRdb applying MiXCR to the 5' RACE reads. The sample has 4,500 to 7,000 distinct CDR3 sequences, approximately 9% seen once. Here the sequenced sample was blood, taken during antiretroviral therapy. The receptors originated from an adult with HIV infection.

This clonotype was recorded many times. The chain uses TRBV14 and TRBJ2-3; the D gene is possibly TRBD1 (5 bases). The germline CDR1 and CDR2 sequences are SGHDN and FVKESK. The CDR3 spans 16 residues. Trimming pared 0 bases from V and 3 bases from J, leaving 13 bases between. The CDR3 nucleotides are TGTGCCAGCAGCCAAGACGGCCAACCAGGGACAGATACGCAGTATTTT. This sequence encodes CASSQDGQPGTDTQYF.

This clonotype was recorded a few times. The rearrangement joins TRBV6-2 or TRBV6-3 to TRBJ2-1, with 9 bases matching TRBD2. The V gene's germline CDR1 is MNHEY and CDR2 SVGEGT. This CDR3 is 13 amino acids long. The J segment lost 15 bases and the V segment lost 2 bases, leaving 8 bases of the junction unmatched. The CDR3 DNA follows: TGTGCCAGCAGTTACGGACTAGCGAGAACCCCGTTCTTC. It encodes CASSYGLARTPFF.

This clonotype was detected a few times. The DNA for the CDR3 is TGTGCCAGCACCCGGACGCCGGGTTCAGATACGCAGTATTTT. Amino acids: CASTRTPGSDTQYF. The gene calls are TRBV12-3 or TRBV12-4 and TRBJ2-3, with D hard to call. V was clipped by 7 bases and J by 4 bases, with 15 bases between them. The CDR3 extends over 14 amino acids.

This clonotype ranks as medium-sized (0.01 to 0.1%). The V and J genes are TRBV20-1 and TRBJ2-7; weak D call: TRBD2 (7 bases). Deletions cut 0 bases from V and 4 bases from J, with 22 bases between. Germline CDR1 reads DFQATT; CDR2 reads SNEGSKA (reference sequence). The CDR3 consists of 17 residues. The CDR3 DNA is TGCAGTGCTAGAGATTCCGCAGGGGCTAGCGGATCGTACGAGCAGTACTTC. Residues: CSARDSAGASGSYEQYF.

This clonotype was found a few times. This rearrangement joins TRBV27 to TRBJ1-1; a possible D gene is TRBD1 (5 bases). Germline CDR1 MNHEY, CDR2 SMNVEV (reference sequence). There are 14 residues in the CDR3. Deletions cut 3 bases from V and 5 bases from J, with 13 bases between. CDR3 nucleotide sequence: TGTGCCAGCAGTTTGGATCAGGGCGGTACTGAAGCTTTCTTT. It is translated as CASSLDQGGTEAFF.

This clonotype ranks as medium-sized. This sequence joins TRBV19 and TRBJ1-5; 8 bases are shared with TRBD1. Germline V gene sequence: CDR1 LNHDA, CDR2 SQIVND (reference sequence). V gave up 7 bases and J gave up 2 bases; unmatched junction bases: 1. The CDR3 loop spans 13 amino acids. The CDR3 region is CASTDRGNQPQHF. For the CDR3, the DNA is TGTGCCAGTACGGACAGGGGCAATCAGCCCCAGCATTTT.

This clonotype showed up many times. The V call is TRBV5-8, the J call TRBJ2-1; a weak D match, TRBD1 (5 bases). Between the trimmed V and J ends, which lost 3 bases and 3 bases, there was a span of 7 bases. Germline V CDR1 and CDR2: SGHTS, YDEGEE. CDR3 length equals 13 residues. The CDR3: CASSWGNYNEQFF. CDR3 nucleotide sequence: TGTGCCAGCAGCTGGGGCAACTACAATGAGCAGTTCTTC. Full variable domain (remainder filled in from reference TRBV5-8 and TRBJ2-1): EAGVTQSPTHLIKTRGQQATLRCSPISGHTSVYWYQQALGLGLQFLLWYDEGEERNRGNFPPRFSGRQFPNYSSELNVNALELEDSALYLCASSWGNYNEQFFGPGTRLTVL.

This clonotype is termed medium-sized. CDR3 nucleotides: TGTGCCAGCAGTCTAGACAGGGGGAATCAGCCCCAGCATTTT. Its translation is CASSLDRGNQPQHF. The chain recombines TRBV28 with TRBJ1-5, with 9 bases lining up with TRBD1. This CDR3 has 14 residues. Trimming removed 5 bases from V and 4 bases from J; junction bases left unmatched: 3. Germline CDR1 is MDHEN and CDR2 is SYDVKM.